The 5 T cell receptor beta chains listed next were all sequenced from one sample in a study of post-analysis software for immune sequencing data. No antigens are known for them. The library was made from cDNA and included unique molecular identifiers. TCRdb reprocessed the PCR reads via MiXCR and lists one record per CDR3 protein. The sample lists more than 350,000 distinct CDR3 sequences, 30% to 45% occurring once. Study-level points and caveats: Comparison of patients with controls showed about 5 TRBV segments more frequent in patients, TRBV5-6, TRBV5-1 and TRBV20-1 among them.

The specimen was blood. These receptors were collected from a girl aged 2-10 years with multiple sclerosis.

This clonotype was seen once. The chain combines TRBV28 with TRBJ2-7; possibly TRBD2 for D (6 bases). Trimming cost V 5 bases and J 8 bases, with 22 bases left between them. CDR3 size: 15 residues. Germline-derived CDR1 and CDR2 are MDHEN and SYDVKM. The CDR3 is CASSTDLDGGGKQYF. CDR3 in DNA: TGTGCCAGCAGTACCGATCTGGACGGCGGAGGGAAGCAGTACTTC.

The V gene is TRBV24-1, the J gene TRBJ2-1; 9 bases align to TRBD2. Germline trimming cut 4 bases from V and 5 bases from J; bases unmatched to any gene: 8. The CDR3 sequence is 16 residues long. Germline-derived CDR1 and CDR2 are KGHDR and SFDVKD. CDR3 in amino acids: CATSERRLAANNEQFF. The CDR3 DNA reads as TGTGCCACCAGTGAGCGGCGACTAGCGGCGAACAATGAGCAGTTCTTC.

This clonotype was detected once. The chain combines TRBV20-1 with TRBJ1-6; TRBD1 is a possible D gene (5 bases). Trimming shortened V by 5 bases and J by 6 bases, and 20 bases separated the two germline ends. CDR1 DFQATT and CDR2 SNEGSKA come from the germline V gene (reference sequence). The CDR3 sequence is 16 residues long. Here the CDR3 reads CSAGHPGTARNSPLHF. DNA for the CDR3: TGCAGTGCTGGCCACCCCGGGACCGCCCGTAATTCACCCCTCCACTTT.

This clonotype was seen a handful of times. The chain recombines TRBV4-3 with TRBJ2-1; the D is unclear. V gave up 1 base and J gave up 5 bases, with 9 bases separating them. From germline, CDR1 is LGHNA and CDR2 YSLEER. The CDR3 contains 14 residues. CDR3 region: CASSQGLTDNEQFF. CDR3 sequence (DNA): TGCGCCAGCAGCCAAGGGCTAACAGACAATGAGCAGTTCTTC.

In its sample, this clonotype was seen a few times. V usage is TRBV29-1 and J usage is TRBJ2-1; 10 bases map to TRBD2. J was trimmed by 0 bases and V by 7 bases; bases with no gene match: 9. Per the germline V gene, CDR1 is SQVTM and CDR2 is ANQGSEA. The CDR3 is made up of 16 amino acids. The CDR3 DNA reads as TGCAGCGCCCGCAGGCTAGCGGGAGCCTCCTACAATGAGCAGTTCTTC. This sequence encodes CSARRLAGASYNEQFF.